This T cell receptor beta chain comes out of a study of T cells after posttransplantation cyclophosphamide. Study-wide points: Tissue-infiltrating T cells from skin or gut overlapped little with blood T cells.

This related bone marrow graft donor gave peripheral blood on the day of marrow donation. Sequencing was performed with immunoSEQ multiplex PCR; in TCRdb, only in-frame clones are kept and a portion is missing. The sample lists around 23,000 clones, roughly 70% occurring once. This CDR3 has 13 amino acids. V dropped 6 bases and J dropped 13 bases, with 22 bases sitting between them. CDR1 is MDHEN, CDR2 SYDVKM, per germline. As to this clone: Its antigen is as yet unknown.

Material for sequencing was memory CD4+ T cells sorted from PBMCs. This chain uses TRBV28 with TRBJ2-7; tentative D call: TRBD1 (6 bases). The clonotype originates from a woman aged 55-70 years in good health, CMV-negative, and a related stem cell transplant donor. CDR3 sequence: CASSRHSQGIFYF. CDR3 in DNA: TGTGCCAGCAGCCGACACTCGCAGGGGATATTCTACTTC.